This T cell receptor beta chain was recovered during a study of T cell repertoires in urothelial bladder cancer (dated by TCRdb to between 2017 and 2020). Describing the broader study: Of the 12 resected lesions, three were clinical stage cT0, three were cTa, three were cT1 and three were cT2 or greater. Roughly 12 patients with bladder lesions who were undergoing transurethral resection were prospectively identified. Twelve resected bladder lesions, consisting of urothelial carcinoma (UC+) and benign (UC-) specimens, were examined. The study compared clonality of the TCR repertoire in bladder tumors against clonality in benign bladder inflammation.

On this clone: Its cognate antigen has yet to be identified. Base qualities are not recorded, but no much larger clone differs from it by a single base.

Overall results and qualifications from the work: A median tumor infiltrating lymphocyte percentage of about 2% was observed in carcinoma specimens, compared with around 12% in benign specimens. Urothelial carcinoma specimens contained fewer T cells than benign specimens, with a median of approximately 5,100 versus 26,000. In carcinoma specimens, one T-cell clone made up as much as 17% of infiltrating lymphocytes, versus about 2.2% in benign specimens.

CDR1 and CDR2 are drawn from the germline V gene (reference sequence): GTSNPN, SVGIG. Spanning cysteine to phenylalanine, the CDR3 consists of 11 amino acids. The retained sequence is limited to the CDR3, 33 bases, with the frame set at the first base. The V and J ends are trimmed by 4 bases and 4 bases, leaving 4 bases between them. The immunoSEQ assay was used to sequence the CDR3 region of the TCR beta chain. Processing in the source paper ran as follows. T-cell fraction, clonal dominance and maximum TCR clone frequency were calculated for each specimen. TCRdb stores this immuneACCESS table with in-frame sequences only. Part of the clones is absent; in the studies checked, under half of the shortfall reflects unresolved V genes, and no reason is known for the rest. V, J and clone size derive from that table, while D and trimming were established from the DNA sequence. The sample table records 300 to 400 clones; about 65% of these occur just once. The top ten clonotypes cover roughly 25% of the sample.

At transurethral resection, specimens of the bladder lesions were collected and then stored at -80C. DNA was isolated from the bladder specimens obtained at transurethral resection. This receptor was taken from a human donor with urothelial carcinoma. The V and J genes are TRBV30 and TRBJ1-4, with the D segment identity uncertain. The sequenced sample was tumor-infiltrating cells from bladder cancer. The CDR3 protein: CAWNNNEKLFF. The DNA reads TGTGCCTGGAACAATAATGAAAAACTGTTTTTT.